The clone carrying this T cell receptor beta chain was seen ten or more times. What it recognizes is unknown. CDR3 length: 12 residues. V was shortened by 1 base and J by 3 bases, with 4 bases between the two germline ends. Germline lookup yields CDR1 GTSNPN and CDR2 SVGIG (reference sequence). This sample is drawn from a study of neurological immune-mediated disorders. The study's findings and limits: Phylogenetic grouping assigned the repertoires of 18 of 34 multiple sclerosis patients to a single related-CDR3 cluster, which may represent a signature.

By 5'RACE with 10-nucleotide random UMIs, the cDNA was made. TCRdb analysed the 5' RACE reads with MiXCR anew, one entry per CDR3 protein. Counted here are some 120,000 distinct CDR3 sequences, approximately 3.2% occurring once; the ten biggest clones make up around 1.4%. Unsorted libraries were derived from 2 million PBMCs stored at -80 C. The chain has TRBV30 and TRBJ2-1, with unresolved D. The sequencing input was PBMCs. The TCR sequence derives from a woman in her twenties or thirties with multiple sclerosis. CDR3 sequence (DNA): TGTGCCTGGAGTGCGGACTACAATGAGCAGTTCTTC. This codes for CAWSADYNEQFF.